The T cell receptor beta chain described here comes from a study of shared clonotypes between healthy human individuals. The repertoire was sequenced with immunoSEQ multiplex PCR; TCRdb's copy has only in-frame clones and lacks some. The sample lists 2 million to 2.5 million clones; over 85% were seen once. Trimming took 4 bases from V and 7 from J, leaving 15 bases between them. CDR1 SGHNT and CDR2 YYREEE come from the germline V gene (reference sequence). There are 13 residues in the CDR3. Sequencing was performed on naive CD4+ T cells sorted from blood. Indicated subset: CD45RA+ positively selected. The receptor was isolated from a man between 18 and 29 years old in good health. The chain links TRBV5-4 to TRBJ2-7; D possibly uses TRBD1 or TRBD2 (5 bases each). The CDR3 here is CASSRDRDGEQYF. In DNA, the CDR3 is TGTGCCAGCAGCCGGGACCGGGACGGTGAGCAGTACTTC.